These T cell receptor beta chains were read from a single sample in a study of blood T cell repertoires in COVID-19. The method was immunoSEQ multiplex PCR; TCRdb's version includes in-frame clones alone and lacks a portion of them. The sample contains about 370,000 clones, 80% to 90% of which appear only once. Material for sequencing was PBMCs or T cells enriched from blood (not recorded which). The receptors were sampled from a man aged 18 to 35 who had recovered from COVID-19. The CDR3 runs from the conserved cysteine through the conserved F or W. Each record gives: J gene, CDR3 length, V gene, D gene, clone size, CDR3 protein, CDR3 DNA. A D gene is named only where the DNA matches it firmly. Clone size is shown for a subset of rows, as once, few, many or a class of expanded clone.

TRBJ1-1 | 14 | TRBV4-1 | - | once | CASSQEYRDTEAFF | TGCGCCAGCAGCCAAGAGTACAGGGACACTGAAGCTTTCTTT
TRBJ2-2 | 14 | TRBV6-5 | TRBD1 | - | CATQGQAAGGELFF | TGTGCCACGCAAGGACAGGCGGCGGGCGGGGAGCTGTTTTTT
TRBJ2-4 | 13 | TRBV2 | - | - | CASSPGSNNIQYF | TGTGCCAGCAGTCCAGGGTCTAACAACATTCAGTACTTC
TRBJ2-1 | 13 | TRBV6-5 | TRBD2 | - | CASKPSGGTPEFF | TGTGCCAGCAAGCCTAGCGGCGGGACTCCAGAGTTCTTC
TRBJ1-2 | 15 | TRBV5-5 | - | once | CASSSSTAKYYGYTF | TGTGCCAGCAGCTCTTCGACAGCAAAATACTATGGCTACACCTTC
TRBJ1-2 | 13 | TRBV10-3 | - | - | CAISEARGYGYTF | TGTGCCATCAGTGAGGCCAGGGGCTATGGCTACACCTTC
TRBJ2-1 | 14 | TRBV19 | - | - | CASSIRLEHNEQFF | TGTGCCAGTAGTATTCGCCTAGAACACAATGAGCAGTTCTTC
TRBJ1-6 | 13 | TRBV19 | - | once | CASSISGEPPLHF | TGTGCCAGTAGTATATCAGGGGAACCACCCCTCCACTTT
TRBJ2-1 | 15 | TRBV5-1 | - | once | CASIPEPGSYNEQFF | TGCGCCAGCATTCCTGAGCCAGGCTCCTACAATGAGCAGTTCTTC
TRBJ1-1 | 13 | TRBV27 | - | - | CASSVQGRTEAFF | TGTGCCAGCAGTGTTCAGGGAAGGACTGAAGCTTTCTTT
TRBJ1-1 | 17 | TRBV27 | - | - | CASSFRPPGQENTEAFF | TGTGCCAGCAGTTTTCGGCCCCCGGGACAAGAGAACACTGAAGCTTTCTTT
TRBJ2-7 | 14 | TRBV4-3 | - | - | CASSQGGAPYEQYF | TGCGCCAGCAGCCAAGGTGGGGCCCCCTACGAGCAGTACTTC
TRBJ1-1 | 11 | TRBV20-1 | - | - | CSAEQGAEAFF | TGCAGTGCTGAACAGGGCGCTGAAGCTTTCTTT
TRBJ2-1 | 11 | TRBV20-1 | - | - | CSARRRGEQFF | TGCAGTGCTCGCCGGCGGGGAGAGCAGTTCTTC
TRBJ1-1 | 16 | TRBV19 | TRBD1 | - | CASSTSTGVMNTEAFF | TGTGCCAGTAGCACCTCGACAGGGGTAATGAACACTGAAGCTTTCTTT
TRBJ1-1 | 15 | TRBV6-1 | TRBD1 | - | CASSLRGQGNTEAFF | TGTGCCAGCAGCCTCAGAGGACAGGGGAACACTGAAGCTTTCTTT
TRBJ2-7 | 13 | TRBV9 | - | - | CASSRSGSYEQYF | TGTGCCAGCAGCCGGTCGGGATCCTACGAGCAGTACTTC
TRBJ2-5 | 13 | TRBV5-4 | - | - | CASSADLQETQYF | TGTGCCAGCAGCGCGGACTTACAAGAGACCCAGTACTTC
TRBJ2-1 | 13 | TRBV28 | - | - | CASSPTLRRGPFF | TGTGCCAGCAGTCCTACCCTAAGGAGAGGCCCGTTCTTC
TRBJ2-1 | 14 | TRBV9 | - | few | CASSVDSSYNEQFF | TGTGCCAGCAGCGTAGACAGCTCCTACAATGAGCAGTTCTTC
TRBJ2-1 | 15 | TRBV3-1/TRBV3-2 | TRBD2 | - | CASSLLAGGPNEQFF | TGTGCCAGCAGCCTACTAGCGGGGGGGCCCAATGAGCAGTTCTTC
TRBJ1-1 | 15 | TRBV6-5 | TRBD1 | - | CASSLQGAGGTEAFF | TGTGCCAGCAGTTTACAGGGGGCTGGGGGGACTGAAGCTTTCTTT
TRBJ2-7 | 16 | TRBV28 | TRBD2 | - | CASSPPGRGELYEQYF | TGTGCCAGCAGCCCCCCTGGACGGGGGGAGCTCTACGAGCAGTACTTC
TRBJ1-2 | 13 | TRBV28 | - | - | CASSLETARGYTF | TGTGCCAGCAGTTTAGAGACAGCTAGGGGCTACACCTTC
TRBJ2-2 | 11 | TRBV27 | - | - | CATRSSGELFF | TGTGCCACCCGTTCGTCCGGGGAGCTGTTTTTT
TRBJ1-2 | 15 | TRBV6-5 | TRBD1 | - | CASSRTGDSNYGYTF | TGTGCCAGCAGCCGGACAGGGGACTCTAACTATGGCTACACCTTC